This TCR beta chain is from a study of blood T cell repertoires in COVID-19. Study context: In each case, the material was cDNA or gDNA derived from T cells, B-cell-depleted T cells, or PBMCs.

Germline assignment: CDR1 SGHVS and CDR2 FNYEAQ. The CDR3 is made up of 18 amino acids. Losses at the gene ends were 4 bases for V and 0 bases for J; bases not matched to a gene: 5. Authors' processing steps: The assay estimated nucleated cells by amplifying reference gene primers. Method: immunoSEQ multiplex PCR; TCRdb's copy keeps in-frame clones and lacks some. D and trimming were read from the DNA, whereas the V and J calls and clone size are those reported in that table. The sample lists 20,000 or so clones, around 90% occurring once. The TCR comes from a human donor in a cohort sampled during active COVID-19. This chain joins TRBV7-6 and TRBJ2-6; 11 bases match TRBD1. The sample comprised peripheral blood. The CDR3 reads CASSSRTGGPSGANVLTF. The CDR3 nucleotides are TGTGCCAGCAGCTCCAGGACAGGGGGCCCCTCTGGGGCCAACGTCCTGACTTTC.